The 23 T cell receptor beta chains below were found in one sample sequenced in a study of spatial heterogeneity in lung cancer. Study outcomes and limitations: Intratumoral expanded alpha and beta TCR counts were found to track tumor mutation counts.

These receptors lack a known antigen. Time point denoted: sample taken at primary tumor resection. Each CDR3 protein gets one entry after TCRdb re-called the 5' RACE reads with MiXCR. The table shows 17,000 or so distinct CDR3 sequences, with 5.5% to 6.5% occurring only once. The material sequenced was lung tumor tissue, taken at surgery. These TCRs come from a female donor with early-stage non-small cell lung cancer.

V usage is TRBV28 and J usage is TRBJ1-2; D is possibly TRBD1 (6 bases). Looked up from germline, CDR1 is MDHEN and CDR2 is SYDVKM. The CDR3 consists of 15 residues. The V end lost 5 bases, the J end lost 4 bases, and 17 bases lay between the germline ends. The CDR3 reads CASSRARAQGYGYTF. The CDR3 DNA sequence: TGTGCCAGCAGTCGAGCCCGGGCACAGGGCTATGGCTACACCTTC.

This clonotype was detected many times. V gene TRBV20-1 combines with J gene TRBJ1-1; D is undetermined. V shed 3 bases and J shed 3 bases, with 14 bases lying between them. CDR3 size: 14 residues. Germline-derived CDR1 and CDR2 are DFQATT and SNEGSKA (reference sequence). The CDR3 region has the DNA TGCAGTGCTAGGTCCCCCTTGGTCGACACTGAAGCTTTCTTT. As protein: CSARSPLVDTEAFF.

This clonotype showed up many times. In nucleotides, the CDR3 is TGTGCCAGCAGCCTCGACAGGGCCGCTACCTACGAGCAGTACTTC. This gives the protein CASSLDRAATYEQYF. The chain has TRBV6-2 or TRBV6-3 and TRBJ2-7; 7 positions match TRBD1. From germline, CDR1 is MNHEY and CDR2 SVGEGT. V lost 6 bases, J lost 2 bases, and 10 bases stayed unmatched. The CDR3 sequence is 15 residues long.

This chain links TRBV29-1 with TRBJ2-3; 14 positions match TRBD2. This CDR3 is built from 15 residues. The J segment lost 7 bases and the V segment lost 5 bases, leaving 8 bases of the junction unmatched. Per germline, CDR1 SQVTM and CDR2 ANQGSEA. CDR3 in DNA: TGCAGCGTTCGAGGACTAGCGGGAGGTTTTAATACGCAGTATTTT. It is translated as CSVRGLAGGFNTQYF.

Ten or more counts support this clonotype. The chain joins TRBV20-1 to TRBJ2-4; the match to TRBD2 covers 9 bases. The CDR3 has 14 residues. Trimming cost V 5 bases and J 4 bases; bases outside gene matches: 6. Germline values: CDR1 DFQATT, CDR2 SNEGSKA (reference sequence). Here the CDR3 DNA reads TGCAGTGCTGGGCGGGAGGGCCGGAAAAACATTCAGTACTTC. Translation: CSAGREGRKNIQYF.

This clonotype was observed many times. The rearrangement joins TRBV20-1 to TRBJ1-2, with 9 bases identical to TRBD1. The CDR3 contains 15 residues. The V gene's germline CDR1 is DFQATT and CDR2 SNEGSKA (reference sequence). Losses at the gene ends were 6 bases for V and 5 bases for J; bases not matched to a gene: 13. The CDR3 sequence: CSALYTGTGTYGYTF. The CDR3 DNA sequence: TGCAGTGCCTTATACACCGGGACAGGGACATATGGCTACACCTTC.

V and J are TRBV29-1 and TRBJ2-3, with a possible D match to TRBD1 (6 bases). V lost 3 bases and J lost 6, with 10 bases in between. CDR1 and CDR2 (germline): SQVTM, ANQGSEA. The CDR3 contains 12 residues. Written as DNA, the CDR3 is TGCAGCGTTGATGGGACATCGGATACGCAGTATTTT. This gives the protein CSVDGTSDTQYF.

There are many counts of this clonotype. The chain is built from TRBV5-1 and TRBJ1-1; perhaps TRBD1 as D (6 bases). The CDR3 contains 15 residues. The V end was cut by 0 bases, the J end by 0 bases, with 9 bases between. Germline V gene sequence: CDR1 SGHRS, CDR2 YFSETQ. CDR3 sequence: CASSLEGTMNTEAFF. CDR3 nucleotides: TGCGCCAGCAGCTTGGAAGGGACAATGAACACTGAAGCTTTCTTT.

This clonotype appeared many times. V usage is TRBV11-2 and J usage is TRBJ2-2; no clear D. The CDR3 is made up of 15 amino acids. Germline values: CDR1 SGHAT, CDR2 FQNNGV. Between the trimmed V and J ends, which lost 5 bases and 4 bases, there was a span of 14 bases. The CDR3 protein is CASSTAGRSTGELFF. The CDR3 nucleotides read TGTGCCAGCAGCACGGCTGGACGGAGCACCGGGGAGCTGTTTTTT. The entire variable domain, with the rest obtained from reference TRBV11-2 and TRBJ2-2, is as follows: EAGVAQSPRYKIIEKRQSVAFWCNPISGHATLYWYQQILGQGPKLLIQFQNNGVVDDSQLPKDRFSAERLKGVDSTLKIQPAKLEDSAVYLCASSTAGRSTGELFFGEGSRLTVL.

This clonotype was counted ten times or more. The genes are TRBV9 and TRBJ2-1, with D tentatively TRBD2 (6 bases). CDR3 size: 16 residues. Trimming removed 4 bases at V and 4 bases at J, with 18 bases between. Germline V lookup: CDR1 SGDLS, CDR2 YYNGEE. The chain's CDR3 is CASSPQADGGYNEQFF. In DNA form, the CDR3 reads TGTGCCAGCAGCCCTCAAGCGGATGGAGGGTACAATGAGCAGTTCTTC.

The sample holds a few counts of this clonotype. The rearrangement uses TRBV29-1 and TRBJ2-7; 7 positions agree with TRBD2. There are 13 residues in the CDR3. The ends lost 6 bases at V and 0 bases at J; junction bases unmatched: 5. The germline V gene has CDR1 SQVTM and CDR2 ANQGSEA. The CDR3 here is CSVTSRSSYEQYF. In DNA, the CDR3 is TGCAGCGTGACTAGCCGGAGCTCCTACGAGCAGTACTTC.

This clonotype was counted many times. This sequence joins TRBV6-2 or TRBV6-3 and TRBJ1-2, with D tentatively TRBD1 (6 bases). V shed 2 bases and J shed 4 bases, with 17 bases lying between them. Germline-derived CDR1 and CDR2 are MNHEY and SVGEGT. The CDR3 is made up of 16 amino acids. The CDR3 loop reads CASSYDLGRGVYGYTF. In nucleotides, the CDR3 is TGTGCCAGCAGTTACGACCTAGGCAGGGGCGTCTATGGCTACACCTTC.

CDR3: CASSFTGAGKLFF. The DNA of the CDR3 is TGTGCCAGCAGTTTTACAGGGGCAGGAAAACTGTTTTTT. The chain employs TRBV12-3 or TRBV12-4 and TRBJ1-4; TRBD1 agrees at 7 bases. The V gene end was trimmed by 3 bases and the J gene end by 10 bases; junction bases not matched to a gene: 5. The CDR3 length is 13 residues.

This clonotype was recorded a few times. J is TRBJ2-7 and V is TRBV9, with a weak D call TRBD1 (5 bases). Trimming left V 4 bases short and J 2 bases short, with 19 bases between. CDR3 length: 16 amino acids. In germline, CDR1 is SGDLS, CDR2 YYNGEE. The CDR3 nucleotides are TGTGCCAGCAGCCCCCAAGGGGCCCCAGGGCCCTACGAGCAGTACTTC. It is translated as CASSPQGAPGPYEQYF.

This clonotype was observed a handful of times. CDR3 in amino acids: CASSLGLLDTQYF. DNA of the CDR3: TGTGCCAGCAGCCTGGGCCTTTTAGATACGCAGTATTTT. The chain carries TRBV3-1 and TRBJ2-3; D gene unclear. Germline values: CDR1 LGHDT, CDR2 YNNKEL (reference sequence). Trimming left V 4 bases short and J 5 bases short, with 10 bases between. The CDR3 has 13 amino acids.

This clonotype was recorded at least ten times. The chain uses TRBV5-1 and TRBJ2-1; 7 bases agree with TRBD1. CDR1 SGHRS and CDR2 YFSETQ come from the germline V gene. V dropped 4 bases and J dropped 3; count of bases not matched to a gene: 10. This CDR3 region has 16 residues. CDR3 coding DNA: TGCGCCAGCAGCGCAAAGAGACAGGGCGACTACAATGAGCAGTTCTTC. Its translation: CASSAKRQGDYNEQFF.

This clonotype was seen repeatedly, ten times or more. The chain has TRBV20-1 and TRBJ2-3; no clear D. In germline, CDR1 is DFQATT, CDR2 SNEGSKA (reference sequence). V lost 7 bases to trimming and J lost 0 bases, with 20 bases between them. The CDR3 runs 16 residues. CDR3 in amino acids: CSVVNRARPSTDTQYF. CDR3 bases: TGCAGTGTTGTAAACCGAGCGCGTCCAAGCACAGATACGCAGTATTTT.

By sample fraction, this clonotype is medium-sized. The CDR3 loop is CAWRIMDGTYNEQFF. The CDR3 region has the DNA TGTGCCTGGAGGATAATGGACGGGACCTACAATGAGCAGTTCTTC. The rearrangement joins TRBV30 to TRBJ2-1; perhaps TRBD2 as D (5 bases). V dropped 3 bases and J dropped 2 bases, with 14 bases sitting between them. The germline V gene encodes CDR1 GTSNPN and CDR2 SVGIG (reference sequence). There are 15 residues in the CDR3.

This clonotype has a count of ten or more. The chain couples TRBV30 to TRBJ1-2; D might be TRBD1 (5 bases). V shed 2 bases and J shed 9 bases, with 13 bases lying between them. Germline values: CDR1 GTSNPN, CDR2 SVGIG (reference sequence). CDR3 size: 12 residues. CDR3 DNA sequence: TGTGCCTGGAGTCCCGCGGGACTTAGCTACACCTTC. It specifies CAWSPAGLSYTF.

This clonotype was seen many times. The gene calls are TRBV6-5 and TRBJ1-1; D gene unclear. This CDR3 has 13 residues. V shed 6 bases and J shed 1 base, with 9 bases lying between them. Per germline, CDR1 MNHEY and CDR2 SVGAGI. The CDR3 nucleotides are TGTGCCAGCAGACCGGGTCCGAACACTGAAGCTTTCTTT. It encodes CASRPGPNTEAFF.

This clonotype was seen ten or more times. The gene calls are TRBV2 and TRBJ1-2; 10 bases agree with TRBD1. The V and J ends lost 4 bases and 0 bases, in that order; junction bases with no gene match: 2. The CDR3 runs to 15 residues. Germline loops: CDR1 SNHLY, CDR2 FYNNEI. The CDR3 loop is CASSVGQGTNYGYTF. The CDR3 DNA is TGTGCCAGCAGTGTGGGACAGGGGACTAACTATGGCTACACCTTC.

This rearrangement joins TRBV7-3 to TRBJ2-7, with D unclear. The CDR3 has 22 residues. In germline, CDR1 is SGHTA, CDR2 FQGTGA. Trimming stripped 9 bases from V and 2 bases from J, with 41 bases between. CDR3 coding DNA: TGTGCCAGACCACCCCCGGCACCACACCCCTCCAAGGCGAGCAACACCACCTACGAGCAGTACTTC. Protein sequence: CARPPPAPHPSKASNTTYEQYF.

The genes are TRBV7-6 and TRBJ2-7, with D perhaps matching TRBD1 (6 bases). CDR3 length: 16 residues. V lost 2 bases and J 3 bases, leaving 17 bases between the germline ends. Germline loops: CDR1 SGHVS, CDR2 FNYEAQ. The CDR3 reads CASSLLPTSGDYEQYF. The CDR3 nucleotides are TGTGCCAGCAGCTTACTCCCGACCTCAGGGGACTACGAGCAGTACTTC. The full variable domain, completed using reference TRBV7-6 and TRBJ2-7, is GAGVSQSPRYKVTKRGQDVALRCDPISGHVSLYWYRQALGQGPEFLTYFNYEAQQDKSGLPNDRFSAERPEGSISTLTIQRTEQRDSAMYRCASSLLPTSGDYEQYFGPGTRLTVT.